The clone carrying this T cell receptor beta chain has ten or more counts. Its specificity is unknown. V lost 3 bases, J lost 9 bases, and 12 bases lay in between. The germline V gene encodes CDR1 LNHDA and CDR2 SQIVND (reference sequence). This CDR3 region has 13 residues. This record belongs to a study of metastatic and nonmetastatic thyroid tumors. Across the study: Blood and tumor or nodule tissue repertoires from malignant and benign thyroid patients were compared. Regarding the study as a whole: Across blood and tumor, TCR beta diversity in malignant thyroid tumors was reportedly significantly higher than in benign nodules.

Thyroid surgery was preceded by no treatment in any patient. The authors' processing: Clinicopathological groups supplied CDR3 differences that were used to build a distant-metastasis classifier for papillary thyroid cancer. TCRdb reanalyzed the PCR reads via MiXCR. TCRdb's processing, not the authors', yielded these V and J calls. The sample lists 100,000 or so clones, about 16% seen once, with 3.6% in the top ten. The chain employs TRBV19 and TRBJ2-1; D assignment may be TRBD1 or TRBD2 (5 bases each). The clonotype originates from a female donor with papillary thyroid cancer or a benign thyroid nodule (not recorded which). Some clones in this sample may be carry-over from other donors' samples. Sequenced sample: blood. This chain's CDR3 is CASSIEGRGEQFF. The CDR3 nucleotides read TGTGCCAGTAGTATTGAGGGGCGTGGTGAGCAGTTCTTC.